The clone carrying this TCR beta chain occurred once. This sample stems from a study of blood T cells in healthy people across ages. In the study overall: Per two T cells, about one barcoded beta molecule was captured through template switching.

Donors were systemically healthy Caucasian individuals from Russia aged 6 to 90 years. It was about 9.4 milliliters of peripheral blood that were drawn from each donor. Using a J-beta primer mix together with a sample-barcoded 5' primer, a second PCR was run for about 6 to 11 cycles. CDR3-containing paired-end reads numbering at least 3 million came from each sample. TCRdb itself ran the 5' RACE reads through MiXCR, one entry per CDR3 protein. The sample has 1.5 million to 2 million distinct CDR3 sequences; 30% to 35% are singletons. This CDR3 spans 13 amino acids. Unmatched junction bases numbered 5, after V lost 3 bases and J lost 5 bases. Germline values: CDR1 SQVTM, CDR2 ANQGSEA.

The sequenced sample was blood. The receptor was isolated from a woman aged 25 to 39 in good health. The V and J genes are TRBV29-1 and TRBJ2-3, with 7 positions matching TRBD2. CDR3 bases: TGCAGCGTTGAGGGGGGGGGGAAAGATACGCAGTATTTT. Its translation: CSVEGGGKDTQYF.